This T cell receptor (beta chain) was captured in a study of T cell clonotyping in hematopoietic cell transplantation. In the study overall: Recipient samples before transplant were obtained post-cytoreduction. Study-wide points: Few recipient clonotypes overlapped donors; over 95% were de novo at given depth. Recipient TCR diversity dropped after transplant; expanded clonotypes rose from day 30 to 180.

TCRdb's copy holds only in-frame clones and misses some; the assay was immunoSEQ multiplex PCR. The repertoire includes about 21,000 clones, 90% of them detected once, and around 3.6% sits in the top ten. Time point described: recipient sample about 28 days before transplant, after cytoreduction. Points on this clone: Its antigen is as yet unknown.

Germline V gives CDR1 SGHAT, CDR2 FQNNGV. V shed 4 bases and J shed 11 bases, with 17 bases lying between them. CDR3 size: 13 residues. The TCR was taken from a man between 18 and 35 years old with biphenotypic leukemia. Some clones in this sample may be carry-over from other donors' samples. The V gene is TRBV11-2, the J gene TRBJ1-1; D is unresolved. Material: peripheral blood mononuclear cells, obtained before stem cell transplant. Written as DNA, the CDR3 is TGTGCCAGCAGCTATCAGAGGACGGTCGAGGCTTTCTTT. It translates to CASSYQRTVEAFF.